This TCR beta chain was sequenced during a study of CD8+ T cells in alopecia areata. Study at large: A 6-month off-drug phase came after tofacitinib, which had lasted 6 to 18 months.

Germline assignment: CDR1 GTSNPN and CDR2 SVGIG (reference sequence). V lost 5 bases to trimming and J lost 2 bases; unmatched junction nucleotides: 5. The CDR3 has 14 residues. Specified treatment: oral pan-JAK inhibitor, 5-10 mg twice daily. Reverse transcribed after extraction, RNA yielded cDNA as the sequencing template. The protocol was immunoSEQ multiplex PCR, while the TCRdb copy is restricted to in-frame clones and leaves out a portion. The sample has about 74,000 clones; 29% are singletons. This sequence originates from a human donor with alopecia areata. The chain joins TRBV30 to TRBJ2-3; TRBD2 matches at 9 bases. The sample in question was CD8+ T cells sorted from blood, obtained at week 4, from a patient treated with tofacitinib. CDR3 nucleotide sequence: TGTGCCTGGGGACTAGCGAGATACACAGATACGCAGTATTTT. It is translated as CAWGLARYTDTQYF.